This TCR beta chain was identified in a study of OX40 agonist ivuxolimab in advanced cancers. Germline CDR1 reads WNHNN; CDR2 reads SYGVQD (reference sequence). V trimming: 8 bases; J trimming: 11 bases; junction bases outside the gene matches: 15. The CDR3 runs 14 residues. TCRdb's table, derived via immunoSEQ multiplex PCR, lists solely in-frame clones and lacks some. The data contain about 20,000 clones, 80% to 90% of them seen just once; the ten biggest clones take up approximately 16%. This material consisted of CD4+ or CD8+ T cells sorted from blood, taken in a trial of the OX40 agonist ivuxolimab. The genes are TRBV10-1 and TRBJ2-3; 8 bases line up with TRBD1. This sequence originates from an adult with an advanced solid tumor such as melanoma, head and neck, liver or kidney cancer. CDR3 sequence reads: CASAPGGAESRQYF. In nucleotides, the CDR3 is TGCGCCAGCGCCCCAGGGGGCGCCGAGTCACGGCAGTATTTT.